A single sample gave rise to the 16 T cell receptor beta chains below, sequenced in a study of blood T cell repertoires in COVID-19. Measured with immunoSEQ multiplex PCR; TCRdb has only the in-frame clones, and not every one. The sample records 200,000 to 250,000 clones, roughly 80% being singletons. The sequencing input was peripheral blood. All receptors come from an older woman with acute or convalescent COVID-19.

The chain uses TRBV3-1 (or the pseudogene TRBV3-2) and TRBJ1-5; 7 bases fit TRBD1. In germline, CDR1 is LGHDT, CDR2 YNNKEL (reference sequence). CDR3 length: 15 amino acids. The trim removed 0 bases at V and 6 bases at J, leaving 5 bases unmatched. As DNA, the CDR3 is TGTGCCAGCAGCCAAGATTTCAGGGGGGCTCAGCCCCAGCATTTT. Residues: CASSQDFRGAQPQHF.

The chain uses TRBV7-9 and TRBJ1-1; no clear D. The CDR3 runs 13 residues. CDR1 and CDR2 (germline): SEHNR, FQNEAQ (reference sequence). Trimming shortened V by 3 bases and J by 2 bases, and 7 bases separated the two germline ends. CDR3 in DNA: TGTGCCAGCAGCTTGTGGCAAAACACTGAAGCTTTCTTT. Protein: CASSLWQNTEAFF. The full variable domain, with the rest looked up from reference TRBV7-9 and TRBJ1-1, is DTGVSQNPRHKITKRGQNVTFRCDPISEHNRLYWYRQTLGQGPEFLTYFQNEAQLEKSRLLSDRFSAERPKGSFSTLEIQRTEQGDSAMYLCASSLWQNTEAFFGQGTRLTVV.

The chain has TRBV11-2 and TRBJ2-7; 7 bases map to TRBD1. Germline loops: CDR1 SGHAT, CDR2 FQNNGV. Losses at the gene ends were 9 bases for V and 2 bases for J; bases not matched to a gene: 10. The CDR3 covers 14 residues. The CDR3 loop is CARKPGTEPYEQYF. The CDR3 coding sequence is TGTGCCAGAAAACCCGGGACAGAACCCTACGAGCAGTACTTC. Filled out from reference TRBV11-2 and TRBJ2-7, the complete variable domain reads EAGVAQSPRYKIIEKRQSVAFWCNPISGHATLYWYQQILGQGPKLLIQFQNNGVVDDSQLPKDRFSAERLKGVDSTLKIQPAKLEDSAVYLCARKPGTEPYEQYFGPGTRLTVT.

This clone was seen more than once but under ten times. The chain is built from TRBV3-1 (or the pseudogene TRBV3-2) and TRBJ1-2; D call uncertain. Germline loops: CDR1 LGHDT, CDR2 YNNKEL (reference sequence). CDR3 length: 18 residues. The V end was cut by 4 bases, the J end by 1 base, with 22 bases between. The chain's CDR3 is CASSPSEQRLALNYGYTF. The CDR3 bases are TGTGCCAGCAGCCCATCCGAGCAGCGACTCGCGCTTAACTATGGCTACACCTTC.

The chain recombines TRBV19 with TRBJ1-6; 8 bases align to TRBD1. V dropped 10 bases and J dropped 7; count of bases not matched to a gene: 6. The CDR3 sequence is 13 residues long. The germline CDR1 and CDR2 sequences are LNHDA and SQIVND (reference sequence). The CDR3 loop is CAISTGVNSPLHF. CDR3 in DNA: TGTGCCATCTCGACAGGGGTGAATTCACCCCTCCACTTT.

This chain uses TRBV2 with TRBJ2-1; 10 positions match TRBD1. Germline assignment: CDR1 SNHLY and CDR2 FYNNEI. The CDR3 extends over 15 amino acids. The trim removed 6 bases at V and 3 bases at J, leaving 5 bases unmatched. The CDR3 sequence is CASSGDRGYYNEQFF. CDR3 nucleotides: TGTGCCAGCAGCGGGGACAGGGGTTACTACAATGAGCAGTTCTTC.

This chain connects TRBV11-2 to TRBJ1-6; 7 nucleotides line up with TRBD1. The V gene's germline CDR1 is SGHAT and CDR2 FQNNGV. The CDR3 extends over 14 amino acids. V gave up 5 bases and J gave up 7 bases; unmatched junction bases: 5. CDR3 residues: CASSTGAANSPLHF. As DNA, the CDR3 is TGTGCCAGCAGCACAGGGGCTGCAAATTCACCCCTCCACTTT.

The chain links TRBV6-2 or TRBV6-3 to TRBJ1-6, with TRBD1 matching over 8 bases. CDR1 MNHEY and CDR2 SVGEGT come from the germline V gene. The CDR3 is made up of 14 amino acids. J was trimmed by 9 bases and V by 4 bases; bases with no gene match: 5. CDR3: CASSFTGGVSPLHF. CDR3 nucleotide sequence: TGTGCCAGCAGTTTCACAGGGGGAGTTTCACCCCTCCACTTT.

As DNA, the CDR3 is TGTGCCAGCTCACCGGGACAGAGCAATCAGCCCCAGCATTTT. Amino acids: CASSPGQSNQPQHF. The V call is TRBV18, the J call TRBJ1-5; 7 bases are shared with TRBD1. V lost 3 bases and J lost 1; bases outside the gene matches: 0. Germline CDR1 KGHSH, CDR2 LQKENI. The CDR3 covers 14 residues. Looking up the rest from reference TRBV18 and TRBJ1-5 gives the full variable domain: NAGVMQNPRHLVRRRGQEARLRCSPMKGHSHVYWYRQLPEEGLKFMVYLQKENIIDESGMPKERFSAEFPKEGPSILRIQQVVRGDSAAYFCASSPGQSNQPQHFGDGTRLSIL.

The V call is TRBV10-1, the J call TRBJ1-2; D perhaps matches TRBD1 (6 bases). Trimming cost V 5 bases and J 4 bases, with 14 bases left between them. The CDR3 extends over 14 amino acids. The germline V gene has CDR1 WNHNN and CDR2 SYGVQD (reference sequence). The CDR3 bases are TGCGCCAGCAGTTTCATGACAGGACCCTATGGCTACACCTTC. This translates into CASSFMTGPYGYTF.

In its sample, this clone was seen once. The chain combines TRBV11-2 with TRBJ2-5; 10 bases align to TRBD2. CDR1 is SGHAT, CDR2 FQNNGV, per germline. V was pared by 5 bases and J by 1 base, with 13 bases of the junction left unmatched. The CDR3 loop spans 18 amino acids. The CDR3 DNA follows: TGTGCCAGCAGCCCAGGAGGAGCGGGGGGGGCCCGCCAAGAGACCCAGTACTTC. Translation: CASSPGGAGGARQETQYF.

The chain employs TRBV3-1 (or the pseudogene TRBV3-2) and TRBJ1-3; no clear D. V dropped 1 base and J dropped 0 bases, with 7 bases sitting between them. Germline lookup yields CDR1 LGHDT and CDR2 YNNKEL (reference sequence). The CDR3 has 15 residues. As DNA, the CDR3 is TGTGCCAGCAGCCAAGGTTCCGGCTCTGGAAACACCATATATTTT. Its translation is CASSQGSGSGNTIYF.

The chain couples TRBV5-6 to TRBJ1-1; D might be TRBD1 (6 bases). The CDR3 has 15 residues. Germline values: CDR1 SGHDT, CDR2 YYEEEE. V was trimmed by 1 base and J by 0 bases, leaving 10 bases between them. The CDR3 spells CASSLQGQMNTEAFF. The DNA of the CDR3 is TGTGCCAGCAGCTTGCAGGGGCAAATGAACACTGAAGCTTTCTTT.

The chain uses TRBV5-6 and TRBJ2-3, with 7 bases aligning to TRBD1. The CDR3 length is 15 residues. Germline V gene sequence: CDR1 SGHDT, CDR2 YYEEEE. The V gene end was trimmed by 4 bases and the J gene end by 2 bases; junction bases not matched to a gene: 7. CDR3 coding DNA: TGTGCCAGCAGCGGAAGGGACAGATTCACAGATACGCAGTATTTT. Residues: CASSGRDRFTDTQYF.

The chain is built from TRBV6-5 and TRBJ1-3, with a possible D match to TRBD1 (5 bases). The CDR3 totals 14 residues. Between the trimmed V and J ends, which lost 9 bases and 6 bases, there was a span of 18 bases. Germline-derived CDR1 and CDR2 are MNHEY and SVGAGI. CDR3 protein: CASIPAGGENTIYF. CDR3 DNA: TGTGCCAGTATTCCTGCGGGGGGTGAAAACACCATATATTTT.

This clone was seen once. The chain links TRBV7-2 to TRBJ2-1; D perhaps matches TRBD2 (6 bases). The V gene's germline CDR1 is SGHTA and CDR2 FQGNSA. The V end was cut by 4 bases, the J end by 5 bases, with 18 bases between. The CDR3 covers 16 residues. The CDR3 sequence is CASSYPGRGNHNEQFF. The CDR3 nucleotides are TGTGCCAGCAGCTACCCCGGTCGGGGGAACCACAATGAGCAGTTCTTC.